This is a list of T cell receptor beta chains from one sample in a study of blood T cell repertoires in COVID-19. Some clones are missing from TCRdb's copy, which holds only in-frame ones; the method was immunoSEQ multiplex PCR. The data hold approximately 200,000 clones, with 70% to 90% observed a single time. Sequencing was carried out using peripheral blood. The receptors were gathered from a man between 25 and 39 years old with COVID-19, enrolled during active disease. CDR3s include the opening cysteine and the closing phenylalanine or tryptophan.

v_call: TRBV29-1
cdr3_aa: CSAAEAGLGFYGYTF

v_call: TRBV6-5
cdr3_aa: CASSYGGGRSYGYTF

v_call: TRBV10-3
cdr3_aa: CAISGQGARNTEAFF

v_call: TRBV7-2
cdr3_aa: CASSPGGGAYGNTIYF

v_call: TRBV28
cdr3_aa: CASSKTANTGELFF

v_call: TRBV2
cdr3_aa: CACRGLGTVGNTIYF

v_call: TRBV29-1
cdr3_aa: CSSGTGDEQYF

v_call: TRBV27
cdr3_aa: CASSLNLARTDTQYF

v_call: TRBV27
cdr3_aa: CASSRQGSYEQYF

v_call: TRBV7-2
cdr3_aa: CASSLGTGTGNTIYF

v_call: TRBV4-3
cdr3_aa: CASSQEPVALGDIQYF

v_call: TRBV25-1
cdr3_aa: CASSESVEGYEQYF

v_call: TRBV6-5
cdr3_aa: CASSYSSGYNSPLHF

v_call: TRBV28
cdr3_aa: CASTAAYSVVETQYF

v_call: TRBV19
cdr3_aa: CASSIGPGLSTDTQYF

v_call: TRBV6-2/TRBV6-3
cdr3_aa: CASSGDRDLTEAFF